This TCR beta chain was captured by sequencing in a study of blood T cell repertoires in COVID-19. The overall study: Sites in the United States, Italy and Spain provided acute and convalescent COVID-19 samples. T cells, B-cell-depleted T cells, or PBMCs supplied cDNA or gDNA.

Per the authors' pipeline: From reference gene primer amplification, estimates of nucleated cell counts were derived. Only in-frame clones appear in the TCRdb table, and some are missing; sequencing was by immunoSEQ multiplex PCR. The V and J calls and clone size are taken from that table; D and trimming were inferred from the DNA. This sample has 25,000 to 35,000 clones; roughly 89% occur once, and the top ten carry roughly 28%. V was shortened by 4 bases and J by 7 bases, with 17 bases between the two germline ends. The CDR3 spans 15 residues. Germline CDR1 is LGHDT and CDR2 is YNNKEL (reference sequence).

This receptor was obtained from a man older than 75 with acute or convalescent COVID-19. The chain joins TRBV3-1 (or the pseudogene TRBV3-2) to TRBJ1-5, with D tentatively TRBD1 (6 bases). Input material: peripheral blood. The CDR3 protein is CASSPGAGARQPQHF. The CDR3 DNA follows: TGTGCCAGCAGCCCCGGCGCAGGGGCGCGCCAGCCCCAGCATTTT.